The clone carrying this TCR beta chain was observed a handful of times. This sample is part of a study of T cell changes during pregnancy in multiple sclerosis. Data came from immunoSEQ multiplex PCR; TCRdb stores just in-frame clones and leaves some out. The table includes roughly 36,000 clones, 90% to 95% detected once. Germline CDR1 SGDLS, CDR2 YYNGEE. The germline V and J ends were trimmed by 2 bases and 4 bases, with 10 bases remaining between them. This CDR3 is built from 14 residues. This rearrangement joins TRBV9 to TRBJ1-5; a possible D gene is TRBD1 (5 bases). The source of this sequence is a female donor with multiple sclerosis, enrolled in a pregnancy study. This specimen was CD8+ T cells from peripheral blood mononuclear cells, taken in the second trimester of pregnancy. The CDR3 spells CASSVGTGNQPQHF. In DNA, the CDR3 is TGTGCCAGCAGCGTTGGGACTGGTAATCAGCCCCAGCATTTT. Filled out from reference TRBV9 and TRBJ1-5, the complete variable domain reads DSGVTQTPKHLITATGQRVTLRCSPRSGDLSVYWYQQSLDQGLQFLIQYYNGEERAKGNILERFSAQQFPDLHSELNLSSLELGDSALYFCASSVGTGNQPQHFGDGTRLSIL.